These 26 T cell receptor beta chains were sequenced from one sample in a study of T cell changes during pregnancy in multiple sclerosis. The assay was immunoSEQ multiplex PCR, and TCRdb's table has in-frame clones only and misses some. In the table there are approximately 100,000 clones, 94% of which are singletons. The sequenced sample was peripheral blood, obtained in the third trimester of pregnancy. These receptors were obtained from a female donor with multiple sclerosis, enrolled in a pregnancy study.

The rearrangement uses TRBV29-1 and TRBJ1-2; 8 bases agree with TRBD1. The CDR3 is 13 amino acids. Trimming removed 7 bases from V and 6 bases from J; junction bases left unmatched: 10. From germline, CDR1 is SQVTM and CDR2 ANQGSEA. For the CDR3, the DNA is TGCAGCGGAACGACAGGGGATGTCGATGGCTACACCTTC. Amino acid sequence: CSGTTGDVDGYTF.

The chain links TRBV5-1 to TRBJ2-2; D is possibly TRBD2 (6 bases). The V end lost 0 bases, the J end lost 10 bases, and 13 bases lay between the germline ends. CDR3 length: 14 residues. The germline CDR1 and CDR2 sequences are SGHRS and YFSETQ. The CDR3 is CASSLGLGEEELFF. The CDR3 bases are TGCGCCAGCAGCTTGGGACTAGGTGAGGAGGAGCTGTTTTTT.

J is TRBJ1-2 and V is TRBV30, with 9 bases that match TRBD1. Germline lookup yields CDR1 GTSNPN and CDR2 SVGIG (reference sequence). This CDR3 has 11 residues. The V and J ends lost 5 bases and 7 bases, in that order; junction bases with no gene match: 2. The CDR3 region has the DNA TGTGCCTGGGGGACAGGGCCTGGCTACACCTTC. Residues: CAWGTGPGYTF.

The CDR3 here is CATQGADSEAFF. The DNA for the CDR3 is TGTGCCACCCAGGGTGCGGATTCTGAAGCTTTCTTT. The gene calls are TRBV6-1 and TRBJ1-1, with TRBD1 as a possible D gene (5 bases). The V and J ends lost 10 bases and 6 bases respectively, with 15 bases between them. CDR1 is MNHNS, CDR2 SASEGT, per germline. The CDR3 extends over 12 amino acids.

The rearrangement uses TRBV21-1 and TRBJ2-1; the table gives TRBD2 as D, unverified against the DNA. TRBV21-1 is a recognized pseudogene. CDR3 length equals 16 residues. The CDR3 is CASRPPLASSYNEQFF. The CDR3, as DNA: TGTGCCAGCAGACCCCCCCTAGCTAGCTCCTACAATGAGCAGTTCTTC.

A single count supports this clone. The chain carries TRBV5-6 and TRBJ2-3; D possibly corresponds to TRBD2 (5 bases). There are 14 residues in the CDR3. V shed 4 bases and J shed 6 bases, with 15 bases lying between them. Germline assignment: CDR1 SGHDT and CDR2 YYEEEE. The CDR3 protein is CASSVGLASDTQYF. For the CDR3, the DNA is TGTGCCAGCAGCGTGGGCCTAGCAAGTGATACGCAGTATTTT.

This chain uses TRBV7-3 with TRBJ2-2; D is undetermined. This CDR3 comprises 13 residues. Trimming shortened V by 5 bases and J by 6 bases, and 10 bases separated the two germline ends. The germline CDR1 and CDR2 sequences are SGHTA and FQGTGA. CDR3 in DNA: TGTGCCAGCAGCCCAACCACGGCCGGGGAGCTGTTTTTT. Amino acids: CASSPTTAGELFF.

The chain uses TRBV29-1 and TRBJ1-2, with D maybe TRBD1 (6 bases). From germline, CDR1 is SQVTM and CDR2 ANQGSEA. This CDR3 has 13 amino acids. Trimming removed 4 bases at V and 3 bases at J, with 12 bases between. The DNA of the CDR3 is TGCAGCGTTGCAGGGGCCCCCCACTATGGCTACACCTTC. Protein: CSVAGAPHYGYTF. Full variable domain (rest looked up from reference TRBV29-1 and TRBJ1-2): SAVISQKPSRDICQRGTSLTIQCQVDSQVTMMFWYRQQPGQSLTLIATANQGSEATYESGFVIDKFPISRPNLTFSTLTVSNMSPEDSSIYLCSVAGAPHYGYTFGSGTRLTVV.

The CDR3 coding sequence is TGTGCCAGCAGCTCATACGGCAGGGCTAAAGACGAGCAGTACTTC. Translated, it gives CASSSYGRAKDEQYF. The V and J genes are TRBV5-6 and TRBJ2-7, with D possibly matching TRBD1 (5 bases). V gave up 3 bases and J gave up 5 bases, with 18 bases separating them. The germline CDR1 and CDR2 sequences are SGHDT and YYEEEE. The CDR3 runs 15 residues.

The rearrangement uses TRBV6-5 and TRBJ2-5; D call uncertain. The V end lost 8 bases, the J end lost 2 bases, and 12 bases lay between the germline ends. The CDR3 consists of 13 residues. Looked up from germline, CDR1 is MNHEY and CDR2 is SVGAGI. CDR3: CASGRPTQETQYF. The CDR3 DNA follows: TGTGCCAGCGGCCGTCCAACACAAGAGACCCAGTACTTC.

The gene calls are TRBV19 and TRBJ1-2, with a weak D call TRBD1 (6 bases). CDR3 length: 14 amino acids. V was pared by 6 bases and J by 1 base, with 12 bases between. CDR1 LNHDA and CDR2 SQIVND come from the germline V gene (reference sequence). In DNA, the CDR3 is TGTGCCAGTAGACCGGACAGCAGTAACTATGGCTACACCTTC. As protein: CASRPDSSNYGYTF.

This CDR3 reads CASSFFLADNEQFF. The CDR3 DNA reads TGTGCCAGCAGTTTTTTTTTGGCGGACAATGAGCAGTTCTTC. The chain is built from TRBV28 and TRBJ2-1; unclear D gene. The V gene lost 3 bases and the J gene lost 5 bases, with 11 bases spanning the gap. The CDR3 has 14 residues. Per germline, CDR1 MDHEN and CDR2 SYDVKM.

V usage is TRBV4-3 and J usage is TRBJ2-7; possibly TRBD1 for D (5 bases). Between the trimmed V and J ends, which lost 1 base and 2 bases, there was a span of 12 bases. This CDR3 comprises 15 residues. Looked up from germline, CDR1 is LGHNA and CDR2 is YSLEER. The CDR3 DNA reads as TGCGCCAGCAGCCAAGTCCGTCTAGGGGCCTACGAGCAGTACTTC. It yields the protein CASSQVRLGAYEQYF.

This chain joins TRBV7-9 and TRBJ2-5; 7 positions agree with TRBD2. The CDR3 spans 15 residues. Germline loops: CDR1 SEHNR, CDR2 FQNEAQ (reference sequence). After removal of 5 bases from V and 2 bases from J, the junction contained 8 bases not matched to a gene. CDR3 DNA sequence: TGTGCCAGCAGCCCCCAGAGGCGGGAGCAAGAGACCCAGTACTTC. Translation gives CASSPQRREQETQYF. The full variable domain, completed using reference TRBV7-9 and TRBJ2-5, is DTGVSQNPRHKITKRGQNVTFRCDPISEHNRLYWYRQTLGQGPEFLTYFQNEAQLEKSRLLSDRFSAERPKGSFSTLEIQRTEQGDSAMYLCASSPQRREQETQYFGPGTRLLVL.

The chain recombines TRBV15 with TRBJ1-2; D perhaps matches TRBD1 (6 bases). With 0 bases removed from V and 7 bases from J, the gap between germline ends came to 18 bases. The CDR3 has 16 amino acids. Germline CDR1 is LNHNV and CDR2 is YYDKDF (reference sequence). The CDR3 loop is CATSRDEGILGAGYTF. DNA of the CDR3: TGTGCCACCAGCAGAGATGAGGGCATCCTGGGGGCTGGCTACACCTTC.

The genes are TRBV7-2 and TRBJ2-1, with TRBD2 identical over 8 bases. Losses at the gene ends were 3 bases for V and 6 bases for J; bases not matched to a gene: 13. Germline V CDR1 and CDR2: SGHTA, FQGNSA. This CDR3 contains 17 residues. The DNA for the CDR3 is TGTGCCAGCAGCTTTTCAGGCGGAGCGGGAGCTCTCAATGAGCAGTTCTTC. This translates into CASSFSGGAGALNEQFF.

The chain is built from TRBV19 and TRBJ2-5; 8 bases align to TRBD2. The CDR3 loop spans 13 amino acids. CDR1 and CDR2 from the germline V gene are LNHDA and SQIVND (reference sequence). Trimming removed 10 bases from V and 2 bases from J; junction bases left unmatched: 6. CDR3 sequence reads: CATRGLAQETQYF. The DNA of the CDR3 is TGTGCCACCCGCGGACTAGCTCAAGAGACCCAGTACTTC.

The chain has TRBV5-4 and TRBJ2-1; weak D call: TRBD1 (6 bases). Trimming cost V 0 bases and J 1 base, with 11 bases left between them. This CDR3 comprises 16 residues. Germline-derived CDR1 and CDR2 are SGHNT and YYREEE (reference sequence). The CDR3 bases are TGTGCCAGCAGCTTGGGATCCAGGGGATCCTACAATGAGCAGTTCTTC. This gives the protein CASSLGSRGSYNEQFF.

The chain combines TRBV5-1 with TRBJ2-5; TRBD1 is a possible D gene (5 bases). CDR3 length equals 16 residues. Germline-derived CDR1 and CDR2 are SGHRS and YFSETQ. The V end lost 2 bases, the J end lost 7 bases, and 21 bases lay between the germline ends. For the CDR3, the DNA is TGCGCCAGCAGCTTTCAGGCCGGGTCAGGGTCTGTGACCCAGTACTTC. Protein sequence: CASSFQAGSGSVTQYF.

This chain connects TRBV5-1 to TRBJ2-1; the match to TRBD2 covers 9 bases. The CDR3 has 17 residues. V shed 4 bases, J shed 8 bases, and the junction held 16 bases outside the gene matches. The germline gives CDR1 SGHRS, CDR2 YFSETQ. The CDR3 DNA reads TGCGCCAGCAGCGGAGGACTGGCTAGCGGGAATAGCTATGAGCAGTTCTTC. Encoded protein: CASSGGLASGNSYEQFF.

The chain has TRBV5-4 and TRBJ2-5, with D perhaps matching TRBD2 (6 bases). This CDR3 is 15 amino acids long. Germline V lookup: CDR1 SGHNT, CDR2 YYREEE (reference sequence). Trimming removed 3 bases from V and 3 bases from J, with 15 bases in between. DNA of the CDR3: TGTGCCAGCAGCTCGATCGGGACTCTTGAAGAGACCCAGTACTTC. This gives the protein CASSSIGTLEETQYF.

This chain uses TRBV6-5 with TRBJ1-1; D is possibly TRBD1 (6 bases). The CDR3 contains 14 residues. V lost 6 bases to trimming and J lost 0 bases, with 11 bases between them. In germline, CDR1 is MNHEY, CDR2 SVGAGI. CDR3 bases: TGTGCCAGCAGAGTAGGGGGTATGAACACTGAAGCTTTCTTT. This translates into CASRVGGMNTEAFF.

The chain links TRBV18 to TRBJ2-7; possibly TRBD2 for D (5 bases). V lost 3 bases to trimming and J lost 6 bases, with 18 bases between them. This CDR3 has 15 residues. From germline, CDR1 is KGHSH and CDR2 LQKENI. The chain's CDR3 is CASSPLDNRGSEQYF. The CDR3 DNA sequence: TGTGCCAGCTCACCTCTCGACAATCGGGGATCCGAGCAGTACTTC.

CDR3 amino acids: CASSPGGLDEQYF. In DNA form, the CDR3 reads TGTGCCAGTAGTCCCGGGGGACTAGACGAGCAGTACTTC. This rearrangement joins TRBV19 to TRBJ2-7, with TRBD2 matching over 8 bases. The V and J ends lost 5 bases and 5 bases, in that order; junction bases with no gene match: 5. The CDR3 has 13 amino acids. CDR1 is LNHDA and CDR2 is SQIVND in the germline V gene (reference sequence).

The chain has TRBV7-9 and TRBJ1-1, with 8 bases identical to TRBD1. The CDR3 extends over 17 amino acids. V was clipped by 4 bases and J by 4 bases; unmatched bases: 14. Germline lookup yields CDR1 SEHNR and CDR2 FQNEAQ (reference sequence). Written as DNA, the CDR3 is TGTGCCAGCAGCTCACGTCCAAGGGGGCAGGGGGCCACTGAAGCTTTCTTT. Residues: CASSSRPRGQGATEAFF. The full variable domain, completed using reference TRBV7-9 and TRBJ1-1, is DTGVSQNPRHKITKRGQNVTFRCDPISEHNRLYWYRQTLGQGPEFLTYFQNEAQLEKSRLLSDRFSAERPKGSFSTLEIQRTEQGDSAMYLCASSSRPRGQGATEAFFGQGTRLTVV.

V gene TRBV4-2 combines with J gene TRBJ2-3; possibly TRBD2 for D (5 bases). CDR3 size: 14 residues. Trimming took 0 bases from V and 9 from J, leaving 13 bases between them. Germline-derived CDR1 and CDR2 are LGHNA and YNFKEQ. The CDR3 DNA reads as TGTGCCAGCAGCCAAGATGTCTCCTCGGGGACGCAGTATTTT. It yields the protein CASSQDVSSGTQYF.